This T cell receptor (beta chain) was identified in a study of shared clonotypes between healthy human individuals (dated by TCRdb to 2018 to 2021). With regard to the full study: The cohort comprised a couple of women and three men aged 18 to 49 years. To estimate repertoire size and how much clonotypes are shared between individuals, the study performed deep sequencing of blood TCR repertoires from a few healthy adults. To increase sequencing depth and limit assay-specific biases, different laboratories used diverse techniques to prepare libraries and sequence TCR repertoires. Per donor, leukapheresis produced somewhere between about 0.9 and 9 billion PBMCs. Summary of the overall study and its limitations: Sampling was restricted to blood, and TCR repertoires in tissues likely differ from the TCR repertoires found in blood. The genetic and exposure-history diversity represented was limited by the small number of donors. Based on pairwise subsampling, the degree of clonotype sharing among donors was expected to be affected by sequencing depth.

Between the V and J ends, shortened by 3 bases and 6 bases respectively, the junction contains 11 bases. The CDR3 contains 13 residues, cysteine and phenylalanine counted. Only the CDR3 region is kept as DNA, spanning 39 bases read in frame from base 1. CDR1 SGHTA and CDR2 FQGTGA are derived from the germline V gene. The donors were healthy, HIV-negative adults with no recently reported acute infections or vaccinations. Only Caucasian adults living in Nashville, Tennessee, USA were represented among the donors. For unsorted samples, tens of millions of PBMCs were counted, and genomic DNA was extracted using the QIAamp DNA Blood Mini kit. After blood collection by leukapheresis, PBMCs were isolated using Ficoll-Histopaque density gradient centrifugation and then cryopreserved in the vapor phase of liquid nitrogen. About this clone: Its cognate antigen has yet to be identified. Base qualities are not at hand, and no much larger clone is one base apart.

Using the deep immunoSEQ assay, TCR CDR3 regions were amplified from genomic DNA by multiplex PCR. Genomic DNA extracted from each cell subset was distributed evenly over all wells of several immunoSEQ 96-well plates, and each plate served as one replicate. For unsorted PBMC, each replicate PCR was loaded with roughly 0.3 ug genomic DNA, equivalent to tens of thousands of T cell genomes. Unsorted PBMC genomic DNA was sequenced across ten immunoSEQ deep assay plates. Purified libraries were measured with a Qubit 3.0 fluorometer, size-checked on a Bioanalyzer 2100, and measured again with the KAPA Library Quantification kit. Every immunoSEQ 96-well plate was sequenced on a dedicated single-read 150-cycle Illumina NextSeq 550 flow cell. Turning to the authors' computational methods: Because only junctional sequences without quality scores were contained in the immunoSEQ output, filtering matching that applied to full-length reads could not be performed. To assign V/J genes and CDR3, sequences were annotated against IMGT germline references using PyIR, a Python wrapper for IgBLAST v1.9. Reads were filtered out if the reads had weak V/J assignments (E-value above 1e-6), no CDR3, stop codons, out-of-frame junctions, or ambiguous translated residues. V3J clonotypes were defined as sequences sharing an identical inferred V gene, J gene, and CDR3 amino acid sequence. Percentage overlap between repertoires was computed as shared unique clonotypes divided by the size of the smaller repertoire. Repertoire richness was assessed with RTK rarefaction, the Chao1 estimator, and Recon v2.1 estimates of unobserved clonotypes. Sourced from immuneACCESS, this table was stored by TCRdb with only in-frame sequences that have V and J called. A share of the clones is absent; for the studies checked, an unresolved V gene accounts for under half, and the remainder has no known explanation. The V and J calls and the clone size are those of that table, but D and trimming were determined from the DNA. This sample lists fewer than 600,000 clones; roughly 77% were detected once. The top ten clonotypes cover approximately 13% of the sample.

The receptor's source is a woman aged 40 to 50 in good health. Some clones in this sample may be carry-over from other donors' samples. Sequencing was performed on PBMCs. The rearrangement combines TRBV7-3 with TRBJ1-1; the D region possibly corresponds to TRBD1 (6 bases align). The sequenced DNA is TGTGCCAGCAGCTTGGTTGGGGGCGCTGAAGCTTTCTTT. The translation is CASSLVGGAEAFF.